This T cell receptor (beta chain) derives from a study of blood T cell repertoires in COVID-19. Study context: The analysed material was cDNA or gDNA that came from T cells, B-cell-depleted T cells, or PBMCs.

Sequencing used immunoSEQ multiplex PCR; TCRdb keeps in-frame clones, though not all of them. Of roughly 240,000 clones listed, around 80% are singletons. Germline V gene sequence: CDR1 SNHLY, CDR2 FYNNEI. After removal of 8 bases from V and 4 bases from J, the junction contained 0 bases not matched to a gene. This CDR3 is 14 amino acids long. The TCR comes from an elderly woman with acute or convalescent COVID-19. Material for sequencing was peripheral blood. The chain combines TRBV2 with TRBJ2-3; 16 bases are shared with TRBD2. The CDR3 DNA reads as TGTGCCAGCGGGACTAGCGGGGGGGCAGATACGCAGTATTTT. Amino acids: CASGTSGGADTQYF.